Sequencing of this TCR beta chain was carried out in a study of PD-1 blockade in classical Hodgkin lymphoma. Overall study context: Nivolumab 3 mg/kg was given intravenously every 2 weeks.

CDR3 length equals 15 residues. With 1 base removed from V and 8 bases from J, the gap between germline ends came to 15 bases. Germline V gives CDR1 SGHTA, CDR2 FQGNSA. Study-level points and caveats: By cycle point C4D1, TCR diversity had risen significantly in CD4+ cells (but not CD8+ cells). In newly diagnosed patients, baseline TCR diversity was reportedly below that of healthy donors.

After autologous stem cell transplantation all patients relapsed, and prior brentuximab vedotin exposure differed between cohorts. Libraries were prepared by immunoSEQ multiplex PCR; TCRdb keeps only in-frame clonotypes and omits some of them. This table holds roughly 32,000 clones, 80% to 90% found once. On this clone: The target antigen is unknown.

J is TRBJ2-1 and V is TRBV7-2, with a weak D call TRBD1 (6 bases). The starting material was peripheral blood mononuclear cells (PBMCs), obtained at baseline. The receptor's source is a human donor with classical Hodgkin lymphoma. CDR3 region: CASSLVGRGPHEQFF. The CDR3 nucleotides are TGTGCCAGCAGCTTAGTAGGCAGGGGCCCCCATGAGCAGTTCTTC.